Listed here is a single T cell receptor beta chain. Its antigen is currently not known. At one of its ends the junction is not consistent with the germline gene, which may arise from a read error. CDR1 and CDR2 are read off the germline V gene as SGHRS and YFSETQ. The CDR3 spans 15 residues, from the cysteine through the phenylalanine. Just CDR3 DNA is preserved here, 45 bases in frame from base 1. To be selected, patients needed enough residual fresh-frozen tumor tissue and more than two years of available survival data. Although molecular status otherwise differed among the glioblastoma patients, no patient had an isocitrate dehydrogenase mutation. PBMC were collected before vaccination, two weeks after the third vaccination, and at tumor progression if tumor progression occurred. The Qiagen DNeasy Blood extraction Kit was used for extraction of genomic DNA. This sample was included in a study of glioma-infiltrating T cells after dendritic cell vaccination (dated by TCRdb to the mid-2010s). General notes on the study: A cohort of 15 or so glioblastoma patients from Phase I and II dendritic cell vaccination trials was included, of whom 9 were newly diagnosed and 6 had recurrent disease. Patients received autologous tumor lysate-pulsed dendritic cell vaccination between the early 2000s and the early 2010s. To make the vaccine, monocyte-derived dendritic cells were cultured for 6 to 7 days with IL-4 and GM-CSF and then pulsed overnight with autologous tumor lysate. Each patient got three intradermal injections of the dendritic cell vaccine, spaced at biweekly intervals, in the arm below the axilla. Tumor-infiltrating lymphocyte content was quantified and tumor and blood repertoires were compared in dendritic cell-vaccinated glioblastoma patients by deep sequencing of TCR beta CDR3 regions. Survival after dendritic cell vaccination was correlated with TCR sequencing metrics, such as TIL content and the overlap between tumor and blood repertoires.

TCRB CDR3 regions were amplified from around 2.1 ug genomic DNA, or all available DNA if less, using the immunoSEQ assay. The multiplex PCR employed 60 forward primers targeting TCR V beta segments and 13 reverse primers targeting J beta segments. To estimate reads per starting template, synthetic control templates were spiked into each sample at limiting dilution. The Illumina HiSeq System generated sequencing reads of 87 bp. On the study's bioinformatics: PCR and sequencing errors were removed by a nearest neighbor algorithm that merged closely related sequences. TCR overlap was measured as the percentage of unique tumor TCR beta sequences also present in the same patient's peripheral blood. This is the immuneACCESS table as TCRdb keeps it, with only in-frame sequences that have V and J called. A part of the clones is gone; compared with another copy, unresolved V genes explain less than half, and the rest is unexplained. V and J calls and clone size come straight from that table; D and trimming were deduced from the DNA. This sample holds almost 65,000 clones; roughly 80% were observed only once. Clones ranked in the top ten supply under 10% of the sample.

Broad study findings and their caveats: TCR clonality showed no direct relationship with survival, which suggests that a diverse polyclonal response may be important. The cohort was small and heterogeneous, few patients had complete blood and tumor sets, and even fewer had initial-recurrent tumor pairs. Longer time to progression and overall survival after dendritic cell vaccination were predicted by higher estimated pretreatment TIL content. The TCR overlap response model with three groups was called speculative and said to need prospective validation.

The receptor comes from a human donor with glioblastoma. Sequencing was performed on blood, taken before dendritic cell vaccination. The chain joins TRBV5-1 to TRBJ2-3, with the D gene uncertain. At the DNA level, the sequence is TGCGCCAGCAGTTTGGGCAGTGCCGACACAGATACGCAGTATTTT. Translated, it gives CASSLGSADTDTQYF.